The 9 T cell receptor beta chains presented below share a single source sample, sequenced in a study of neurological immune-mediated disorders. TCRdb passed the 5' RACE reads through MiXCR, listing each CDR3 protein once. The data show about 120,000 distinct CDR3 sequences, about 3.2% seen once. Sequencing was done on a sample of PBMCs. These receptors all stem from a woman aged 25 to 39 with multiple sclerosis.

The sample holds many counts of this clonotype. The chain couples TRBV6-5 to TRBJ2-7; D is ambiguous. V was cut by 2 bases and J by 6 bases, with 5 bases left in between. Germline CDR1 reads MNHEY; CDR2 reads SVGAGI. This CDR3 spans 11 amino acids. The DNA of the CDR3 is TGTGCCAGCAGTTACGGTTTCGAGCAGTACTTC. Translating gives CASSYGFEQYF.

This clonotype was recorded many times. The chain has TRBV15 and TRBJ2-5; D is unclear. CDR3 length: 12 residues. V lost 2 bases and J 5 bases, leaving 6 bases between the germline ends. Germline assignment: CDR1 LNHNV and CDR2 YYDKDF (reference sequence). CDR3 nucleotides: TGTGCCACCAGCAGATCTAGGGAGACCCAGTACTTC. Its protein product is CATSRSRETQYF.

This clonotype was counted many times. The gene calls are TRBV7-2 and TRBJ1-5, with no clear D. Germline assignment: CDR1 SGHTA and CDR2 FQGNSA. This CDR3 has 14 residues. V shed 5 bases and J shed 3 bases, with 11 bases lying between them. The CDR3 here is CASSVNTNNQPQHF. As DNA, the CDR3 is TGTGCCAGCAGCGTAAACACTAACAATCAGCCCCAGCATTTT.

This clonotype showed up many times. This rearrangement joins TRBV20-1 to TRBJ2-1, with D possibly matching TRBD1 (6 bases). The germline V gene encodes CDR1 DFQATT and CDR2 SNEGSKA (reference sequence). The germline V and J ends were trimmed by 6 bases and 0 bases, with 12 bases remaining between them. CDR3 length: 14 amino acids. The CDR3 coding sequence is TGCAGTGCCCAACAGGGTCCCTCCTACAATGAGCAGTTCTTC. Protein sequence: CSAQQGPSYNEQFF.

This clonotype was counted many times. This sequence joins TRBV5-5 and TRBJ2-1; 8 positions match TRBD2. This CDR3 has 15 residues. Germline V gene sequence: CDR1 SGHKS, CDR2 YYEKEE (reference sequence). V gave up 4 bases and J gave up 4 bases; unmatched junction bases: 7. The CDR3 DNA sequence: TGTGCCAGCAGCCTCCCAACTAGCGGTTACAATGAGCAGTTCTTC. This translates into CASSLPTSGYNEQFF.

Many counts were recorded for this clonotype. The chain is built from TRBV7-9 and TRBJ1-1, with 9 bases fitting TRBD1. The CDR3 spans 15 residues. Germline V gene sequence: CDR1 SEHNR, CDR2 FQNEAQ (reference sequence). After removal of 5 bases from V and 7 bases from J, the junction contained 11 bases not matched to a gene. DNA for the CDR3: TGTGCCAGCAGCCGTACGGGACAGGGAGAAGGTGAAGCTTTCTTT. Translation: CASSRTGQGEGEAFF.

There are many counts of this clonotype. The chain employs TRBV29-1 and TRBJ2-2, with no clear D. This CDR3 contains 11 residues. V was pared by 7 bases and J by 7 bases, with 10 bases between. From germline, CDR1 is SQVTM and CDR2 ANQGSEA. The CDR3: CSGKFGGELFF. DNA of the CDR3: TGCAGCGGGAAGTTTGGCGGGGAGCTGTTTTTT.

V usage is TRBV6-1 and J usage is TRBJ1-2; 9 nucleotides match TRBD1. Germline assignment: CDR1 MNHNS and CDR2 SASEGT. V trimming: 6 bases; J trimming: 8 bases; junction bases outside the gene matches: 7. The CDR3 length is 13 residues. CDR3 coding DNA: TGTGCCAGCAGACGAGGGACAGGGAAAGGCTACACCTTC. This translates into CASRRGTGKGYTF.

This clonotype was observed many times. The V and J genes are TRBV4-3 and TRBJ2-1; 9 bases fit TRBD2. The CDR3 is 19 amino acids. CDR1 and CDR2 from the germline V gene are LGHNA and YSLEER. V shed 2 bases, J shed 8 bases, and the junction held 19 bases outside the gene matches. CDR3 region: CASSQFAPAAGGLKDEQFF. Here the CDR3 DNA reads TGCGCCAGCAGCCAATTTGCCCCAGCGGCGGGGGGGCTTAAGGATGAGCAGTTCTTC.